This TCR beta chain was documented in a study of vaccination and CD4 T cells after COVID-19. Study-wide context: Comprising six males and four females, the convalescent participants counted two Hispanic individuals among them.

CDR3 length: 15 residues. From germline, CDR1 is SGHRS and CDR2 YFSETQ. Trimming removed 0 bases from V and 3 bases from J, with 10 bases in between. TCRdb itself ran the PCR reads through MiXCR, one entry per CDR3 protein. In the table there are about 19,000 distinct CDR3 sequences, around 62% of which are singletons. This TCR derives from a human donor who had recovered from COVID-19. The chain employs TRBV5-1 and TRBJ1-5; weak D call: TRBD1 (5 bases). Sequences were derived from CD4+ T cells from blood, sampled before SARS-CoV-2 vaccination. Written as DNA, the CDR3 is TGCGCCAGCAGCTTGGGGACAAACTCCAATCAGCCCCAGCATTTT. As protein: CASSLGTNSNQPQHF. Full variable domain (rest looked up from reference TRBV5-1 and TRBJ1-5): KAGVTQTPRYLIKTRGQQVTLSCSPISGHRSVSWYQQTPGQGLQFLFEYFSETQRNKGNFPGRFSGRQFSNSRSEMNVSTLELGDSALYLCASSLGTNSNQPQHFGDGTRLSIL.